The TCR beta chain described here comes from a study of T cells after yellow fever vaccination. Overall study results and limits: Weaker, the secondary response had a peak occurring faster, on day 5 versus 15. From the bulk population, abundant clonotypes could contaminate and appear within FACS-sorted repertoires. Primary-vaccination clones mostly resurfaced post-booster (around 96% CD4, under 90% CD8).

This clonotype came up a few times. As yet, its antigen is unknown. The authors made TCR cDNA by 5'RACE template switching, adding a universal primer site and UMIs. TCRdb independently ran MiXCR on the 5' RACE reads; one entry per CDR3 protein. This table has some 350,000 distinct CDR3 sequences, approximately 6% appearing once. CDR3 length equals 13 residues. Germline V gene lookup returns CDR1 KGHSH and CDR2 LQKENI. Germline trimming cut 6 bases from V and 7 bases from J; bases unmatched to any gene: 4. Sequenced material: PBMCs, taken 5 days after the yellow fever booster vaccination. The sequence derives from a man younger than 45 who received the YFV17D yellow fever vaccine. The rearrangement joins TRBV18 to TRBJ1-1; the match to TRBD1 covers 11 bases. The CDR3 here is CASSTGQGGEAFF. The CDR3 DNA is TGTGCCAGCTCGACGGGACAGGGGGGTGAAGCTTTCTTT.